Listed here is a single T cell receptor (beta chain). Its target is not known. With 5 bases clipped from V and 2 bases from J, the junction kept 14 bases outside the gene matches. This CDR3 has 18 residues. Germline loops: CDR1 MNHEY, CDR2 SMNVEV (reference sequence). Only in-frame clones appear in the TCRdb table, and some are missing; sequencing was by immunoSEQ multiplex PCR. The sample lists some 84,000 clones, about nine tenths occurring once. The entry originates in a study of cytomegalovirus exposure and HLA in healthy donors. The donors were members of the validation cohort comprising approximately 120 subjects, separate from the approximately 670-subject first cohort. Study results and limitations: Cytomegalovirus-associated status was assigned to about 160 TCR beta chains. A few chains linked to CMV were shown in vitro to be specific for CMV antigens.

The receptor was isolated from a young man in good health and CMV-seronegative. The chain combines TRBV27 with TRBJ2-1, with TRBD2 matching 8 bases. Sequencing was done on a sample of PBMCs. As DNA, the CDR3 is TGTGCCAGCAGTCAGGACGGATGGGGTAGCGGGGCCTACAATGAGCAGTTCTTC. As protein: CASSQDGWGSGAYNEQFF.